The 27 T cell receptor beta chains below were found in one sample sequenced in a study of tumor and adjacent non-tumor tissue in lung cancer. This sample's RNA came from whole unsorted tissue. The normal lung tissue was taken more than 3 cm from the tumor edge. The library came from three nested PCR rounds adapted from ARM-PCR protocols. MiXCR, applied by TCRdb to the multiplex PCR reads, yields one record per CDR3 protein. The profile shows some 100,000 distinct CDR3 sequences, roughly two thirds of them singletons. Input material: distant non-tumor lung tissue. Source of these receptors: a man aged 30-40 years with non-small cell lung cancer.

Worth noting for this clonotype: As the CDR3 is not closed by the conserved phenylalanine or tryptophan, this likely results from a read error. It is unclear where the CDR3 begins or ends on the DNA, so no DNA is shown, and the CDR3 is as TCRdb lists it. CDR3 sequence reads: CASSEEAGGTDTRYS. The chain couples TRBV6-1 to TRBJ2-3; TRBD2 was called by the table and not checked on the DNA. Germline V gene sequence: CDR1 MNHNS, CDR2 SASEGT. With termini counted, the CDR3 has 15 amino acids.

Notes on this clonotype: This CDR3 fails to terminate in the conserved phenylalanine or tryptophan, so it likely reflects a read error. Here the CDR3 reads CASSRVAGSNEQFL. CDR3 bases: TGTGCCAGCAGCCGAGTAGCGGGAAGCAATGAGCAGTTCTTA. The chain has TRBV11-3 and TRBJ2-1, with TRBD2 matching 8 bases. J was trimmed by 6 bases and V by 5 bases; bases with no gene match: 6. The CDR3 runs to 14 residues. Looked up from germline, CDR1 is SGHNT and CDR2 is YENEEA.

The chain couples TRBV20-1 to TRBJ2-2; the match to TRBD2 covers 12 bases. The CDR3 is 15 amino acids. Germline lookup yields CDR1 DFQATT and CDR2 SNEGSKA (reference sequence). CDR3 DNA: TGCATTGCCCGTAGCTGGACTAGCGGGACTGGGGAGCTGTTTTTT. It specifies CIARSWTSGTGELFF.

This clonotype came up once. The chain is built from TRBV11-2 and TRBJ2-1; 9 bases are a match to TRBD2. Germline-derived CDR1 and CDR2 are SGHAT and FQNNGV. CDR3 length equals 15 residues. The ends lost 9 bases at V and 9 bases at J; junction bases unmatched: 15. The CDR3 sequence: CASSTILAGIGEQFF. The CDR3, as DNA: TGTGCCAGTAGCACAATCCTAGCGGGGATTGGTGAGCAGTTCTTC.

This clonotype was seen a few times. J is TRBJ1-2 and V is TRBV7-9; no definite D call. The germline gives CDR1 SEHNR, CDR2 FQNEAQ (reference sequence). The V gene lost 5 bases and the J gene lost 8 bases, with 18 bases spanning the gap. The CDR3 runs 14 residues. The CDR3 reads CASSLLGDAEGYTF. CDR3 DNA: TGTGCCAGCAGCCTGCTGGGCGACGCGGAGGGCTACACCTTC. The full variable domain, rest sourced from reference TRBV7-9 and TRBJ1-2, is DTGVSQNPRHKITKRGQNVTFRCDPISEHNRLYWYRQTLGQGPEFLTYFQNEAQLEKSRLLSDRFSAERPKGSFSTLEIQRTEQGDSAMYLCASSLLGDAEGYTFGSGTRLTVV.

To note about this clonotype: A much larger clone differs by one base, so this may be a read error. The chain combines TRBV5-5 with TRBJ1-2, with TRBD1 as a possible D gene (6 bases). Trimming stripped 7 bases from V and 4 bases from J, with 17 bases between. CDR1 is SGHKS, CDR2 YYEKEE, per germline (reference sequence). The CDR3 consists of 14 residues. In DNA form, the CDR3 reads TGTGCCAGCGGCGCCACAGGGAGCTCCTATGGCTACACCTTC. Encoded protein: CASGATGSSYGYTF.

The chain links TRBV20-1 to TRBJ2-1; no clear D gene. From germline, CDR1 is DFQATT and CDR2 SNEGSKA (reference sequence). V was shortened by 0 bases and J by 5 bases, with 17 bases between the two germline ends. This CDR3 is 16 amino acids long. For the CDR3, the DNA is TGCAGTGCTAGAGATGGGCTGGCACTGGAGAACAATGAGCAGTTCTTC. Translating gives CSARDGLALENNEQFF.

In the case of this clonotype: Given the absence of the conserved phenylalanine or tryptophan at the CDR3 end, a read error is likely. No DNA is shown, since the ends of the CDR3 on it are uncertain; the CDR3 is the one TCRdb lists. This rearrangement joins TRBV6-5 to TRBJ2-5. Counting both end residues, the CDR3 totals 11 amino acids. Germline lookup yields CDR1 MNHEY and CDR2 SVGAGI. This CDR3 is CASSIYETQYS.

For this clonotype: This could be a read error, since a much larger clone is one nucleotide away. The CDR3 spells CSATRLAGDTQYF. The CDR3 DNA reads as TGCAGTGCTACCCGACTAGCGGGAGACACGCAGTATTTT. The J gene is TRBJ2-3, the V gene TRBV20-1; the match to TRBD2 covers 12 bases. The CDR3 loop spans 13 amino acids. The V gene's germline CDR1 is DFQATT and CDR2 SNEGSKA (reference sequence). V was clipped by 4 bases and J by 9 bases; unmatched bases: 5.

For this clonotype: Just one base apart from a much larger clone, this may be a read error. CDR3 DNA sequence: TGCAGTGCTAGGCACCGTTACTACAATGAGCATTTCTTC. Translated, it gives CSARHRYYNEHFF. V and J are TRBV20-1 and TRBJ2-1, with D hard to call. The CDR3 runs to 13 residues. Per the germline V gene, CDR1 is DFQATT and CDR2 is SNEGSKA (reference sequence).

As concerns this clonotype: Germline is not matched at one junction end, which may reflect a read error. V is TRBV20-1 and J is TRBJ2-2, with 11 positions matching TRBD2. Germline loops: CDR1 DFQATT, CDR2 SNEGSKA (reference sequence). CDR3 length equals 16 residues. In DNA, the CDR3 is TGCAATGATAGAGAAAGTAGCGGGGGGGACACCGGGGAGTTGTTTTTT. It is translated as CNDRESSGGDTGELFF.

As concerns this clonotype: The junction does not match germline at one end; this may be a read error. This chain links TRBV6-6 with TRBJ2-3, with 11 bases that match TRBD2. Germline V lookup: CDR1 MNHNY, CDR2 SVGAGI (reference sequence). The CDR3 is made up of 16 amino acids. The CDR3 nucleotides read TGTGCCAGCAGTGATGGGACTAGCGGAAGCACAGATACGCACTATTTT. This sequence encodes CASSDGTSGSTDTHYF.

This clonotype came up once. This CDR3 fails to terminate in the conserved phenylalanine or tryptophan, so it likely reflects a read error. The DNA is omitted, as the CDR3 cannot be located on it reliably, and the CDR3 follows TCRdb's listing. The chain uses TRBV11-1 and TRBJ2-7. From its first to its last residue, the CDR3 has 13 amino acids. Germline loops: CDR1 SGHAT, CDR2 FQDESV (reference sequence). CDR3: CGSSFSAAYERYL.

This chain joins TRBV20-1 and TRBJ2-7; D may be TRBD1 or TRBD2 (6 bases each). The CDR3 runs 15 residues. Germline values: CDR1 DFQATT, CDR2 SNEGSKA (reference sequence). V lost 3 bases and J 10 bases, leaving 25 bases between the germline ends. This CDR3 reads CSASPGGGLAYKQYF. DNA for the CDR3: TGCAGTGCTAGCCCCGGTGGGGGGCTAGCCTACAAACAGTACTTC.

As regards this clonotype: At one end the junction does not follow the germline gene, possibly because of a read error. V and J are TRBV11-2 and TRBJ2-2, with D possibly being TRBD1 or TRBD2 (6 bases each). This CDR3 comprises 13 residues. Looked up from germline, CDR1 is SGHAT and CDR2 is FQNNGV. In DNA form, the CDR3 reads TGTGCCAGCAGCCAGTGGGGGGCCGGGGAGCAGTTTTTT. The encoded protein is CASSQWGAGEQFF.

This clonotype was seen a single time. The CDR3 end shows no conserved phenylalanine or tryptophan, and so a read error is likely. Because the CDR3's place on the DNA is in doubt, the DNA is left out and the CDR3 is given as listed by TCRdb. This chain uses TRBV20-1 with TRBJ2-7. The germline CDR1 and CDR2 sequences are DFQATT and SNEGSKA (reference sequence). With termini counted, the CDR3 has 10 amino acids. The CDR3 is CSATMGELYL.

Only one count was recorded for this clonotype. A much bigger clone sits one base away, suggesting this may be a read error. V and J are TRBV6-5 and TRBJ1-2, with 7 bases lining up with TRBD1. The germline V gene has CDR1 MNHEY and CDR2 SVGAGI. The CDR3 consists of 13 residues. This CDR3 reads CTSTQRGLDGYTF. The CDR3 DNA follows: TGTACCAGCACCCAAAGGGGGCTCGATGGCTACACCTTC.

This clonotype was seen a single time. The chain couples TRBV6-5 to TRBJ1-2; D is possibly TRBD1 (5 bases). V was shortened by 2 bases and J by 5 bases, with 15 bases between the two germline ends. The germline CDR1 and CDR2 sequences are MNHEY and SVGAGI. The CDR3 consists of 15 residues. The CDR3 region is CASSYGGGGLYGYTF. The CDR3 region has the DNA TGTGCCAGCAGTTACGGTGGTGGGGGTCTGTATGGCTACACCTTC.

This clonotype showed up just a few times. The junction does not match germline at one end; this may be a read error. V usage is TRBV11-2 and J usage is TRBJ2-5; 9 bases agree with TRBD2. The CDR3 is 16 amino acids. Germline V gene sequence: CDR1 SGHAT, CDR2 FQNNGV. In nucleotides, the CDR3 is TGTGCCAGCAGCCCGGGACCAGCGGGAGGACAAGAGACCCAATACTTC. This gives the protein CASSPGPAGGQETQYF.

Worth noting for this clonotype: The conserved phenylalanine or tryptophan normally closing the CDR3 is absent here, so this likely arose from a read error. Here the CDR3 reads CASSEARQWSTYEQYL. In nucleotides, the CDR3 is TGTGCCAGCAGTGAAGCGAGACAGTGGAGCACCTACGAGCAGTACTTA. This chain joins TRBV6-1 and TRBJ2-7; D perhaps matches TRBD1 (5 bases). Germline V lookup: CDR1 MNHNS, CDR2 SASEGT. The CDR3 consists of 16 residues. V lost 0 bases and J 2 bases, leaving 14 bases between the germline ends.

Note on this clonotype: Since the CDR3 does not end with the conserved phenylalanine or tryptophan, this likely comes from a read error. The chain links TRBV6-7 to TRBJ2-7, with D perhaps matching TRBD2 (6 bases). TRBV6-7 is placed among ORFs of uncertain function. This CDR3 comprises 12 residues. Trimming left V 7 bases short and J 3 bases short, with 10 bases between. CDR3 sequence: CASKTGVYEQYL. CDR3 DNA: TGTGCCAGCAAGACGGGGGTCTACGAGCAGTACTTG.

This clonotype was counted a single time. The conserved phenylalanine or tryptophan normally closing the CDR3 is absent here, so this likely arose from a read error. The rearrangement uses TRBV29-1 and TRBJ2-2, with TRBD1 as a possible D gene (6 bases). The CDR3 spans 11 residues. The V gene's germline CDR1 is SQVTM and CDR2 ANQGSEA. V lost 7 bases and J lost 6, with 9 bases in between. CDR3 region: CSATGPGELFS. In nucleotides, the CDR3 is TGCAGCGCTACAGGGCCCGGGGAGCTGTTTTCT.

This clonotype came up many times. The chain couples TRBV20-1 to TRBJ1-5, with D hard to call. The V and J ends lost 3 bases and 6 bases respectively, with 12 bases between them. The germline V gene has CDR1 DFQATT and CDR2 SNEGSKA (reference sequence). The CDR3 length is 13 residues. CDR3 residues: CSASPGVGQPQHF. CDR3 nucleotide sequence: TGCAGTGCTAGCCCTGGGGTTGGTCAGCCCCAGCATTTT.

About this clonotype itself: Here the CDR3 omits its conserved ending phenylalanine or tryptophan, so a read error is the likely source. The chain joins TRBV20-1 to TRBJ2-3, with TRBD2 as a possible D gene (6 bases). Germline assignment: CDR1 DFQATT and CDR2 SNEGSKA (reference sequence). The CDR3 is made up of 14 amino acids. V gave up 6 bases and J gave up 0 bases, with 13 bases separating them. CDR3 in amino acids: CSAPRSGSTDTQYV. CDR3 DNA: TGCAGTGCGCCGAGGAGCGGGAGCACAGATACGCAGTATGTT.

In the case of this clonotype: A clone one base away is much larger, so this may be a read error. As the CDR3 is not closed by the conserved phenylalanine or tryptophan, this likely results from a read error. The rearrangement links TRBV5-1 to TRBJ2-1; D is ambiguous. The length of the CDR3 is 13 residues. Trimming removed 4 bases from V and 8 bases from J, with 13 bases in between. Germline V lookup: CDR1 SGHRS, CDR2 YFSETQ. The CDR3 bases are TGCGCCAGCAGCGAATACTCAGACGATGAGCAGTTCTTA. Translating gives CASSEYSDDEQFL.

This clonotype came up many times. The J gene is TRBJ1-6, the V gene TRBV6-2 or TRBV6-3, with D unclear. Germline V gives CDR1 MNHEY, CDR2 SVGEGT. Deletions cut 2 bases from V and 5 bases from J, with 4 bases between. The CDR3 runs 13 residues. The CDR3 DNA is TGTGCCAGCAGTTACGCCGATAATTCACCCCTCCACTTT. Protein product: CASSYADNSPLHF.

On this clonotype itself: A much bigger clone sits one base away, suggesting this may be a read error. The rearrangement joins TRBV6-4 to TRBJ2-3; 12 bases align to TRBD2. CDR1 MRHNA and CDR2 SNTAGT come from the germline V gene. This CDR3 has 16 residues. The CDR3 protein is CASSDASGGATDKQYF. DNA of the CDR3: TGTGCCAGCAGTGACGCTAGCGGGGGGGCCACAGATAAGCAGTATTTT.